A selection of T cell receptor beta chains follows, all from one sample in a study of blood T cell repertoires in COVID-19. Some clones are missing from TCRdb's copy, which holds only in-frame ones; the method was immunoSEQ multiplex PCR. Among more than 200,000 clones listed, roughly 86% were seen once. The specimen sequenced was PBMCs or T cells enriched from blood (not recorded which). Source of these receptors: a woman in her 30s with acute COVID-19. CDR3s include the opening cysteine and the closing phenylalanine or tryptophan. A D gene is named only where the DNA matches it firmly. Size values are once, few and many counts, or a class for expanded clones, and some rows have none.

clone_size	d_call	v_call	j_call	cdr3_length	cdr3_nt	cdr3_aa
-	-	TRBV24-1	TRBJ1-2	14	TGTGCCACCAGTGAATCTGACAGGACCGATGGCTACACCTTC	CATSESDRTDGYTF
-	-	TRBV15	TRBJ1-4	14	TGTGCCACCAGCAGAGATAGAGGCCCTGAAAAACTGTTTTTT	CATSRDRGPEKLFF
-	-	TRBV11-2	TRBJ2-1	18	TGTGCCAGCAGCTTAGCGCCGATGCAGGGGGGATCCTACAATGAGCAGTTCTTC	CASSLAPMQGGSYNEQFF
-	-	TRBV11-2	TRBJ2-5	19	TGTGCCAGCAGGCCAACCTCGAGATTAAGCGGGCGGGTTCAGGAGACCCAGTACTTC	CASRPTSRLSGRVQETQYF
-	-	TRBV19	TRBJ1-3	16	TGTGCCAGTAGTTTGTCGACGGGAATCTCTGGAAACACCATATATTTT	CASSLSTGISGNTIYF
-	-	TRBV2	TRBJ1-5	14	TGTGCCAGCAGGAGCACTAATAGCAATCAGCCCCAGCATTTT	CASRSTNSNQPQHF
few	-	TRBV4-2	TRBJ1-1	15	TGTGCCAGCAGCCAAGATAGGACAGAGAACACTGAAGCTTTCTTT	CASSQDRTENTEAFF
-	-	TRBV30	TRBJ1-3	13	TGTGCCTGGAACAGGTTCTCTGGAAACACCATATATTTT	CAWNRFSGNTIYF
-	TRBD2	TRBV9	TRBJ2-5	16	TGTGCCAGCAGCGTAGGGGCTAGCGGAACTCAAGAGACCCAGTACTTC	CASSVGASGTQETQYF
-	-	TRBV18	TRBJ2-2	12	TGTGCCTCTGCGGAGAACACCGGGGAGCTGTTTTTT	CASAENTGELFF
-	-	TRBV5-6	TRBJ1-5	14	TGTGCCAGCAGCTTGGCAGGGGATCACCAGCCCCAGCATTTT	CASSLAGDHQPQHF
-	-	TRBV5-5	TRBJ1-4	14	TGTGCCAGCAGCTTGGGAGGGTTGACTGAAAAACTGTTTTTT	CASSLGGLTEKLFF
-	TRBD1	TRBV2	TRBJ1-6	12	TGTGCCAGCAGTGGGGACAGCAGGTTCCTCCACTTT	CASSGDSRFLHF
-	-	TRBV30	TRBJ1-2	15	TGTGCCTGGAGCCTAGGGACTTTTTGGGACTATGGCTACACCTTC	CAWSLGTFWDYGYTF
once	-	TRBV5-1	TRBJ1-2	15	TGCGCCAGCAGCTTTGAACAGGGATCTAACTATGGCTACACCTTC	CASSFEQGSNYGYTF
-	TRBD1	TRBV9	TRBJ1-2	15	TGTGCCAGCAGCCCCCGAGGGGGCTGGAACTATGGCTACACCTTC	CASSPRGGWNYGYTF
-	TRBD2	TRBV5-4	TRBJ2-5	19	TGTGCCAGCAGCTTGGGGACTAGCGGGGGGGCCGATCTGGAAGAGACCCAGTACTTC	CASSLGTSGGADLEETQYF
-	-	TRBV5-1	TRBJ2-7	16	TGCGCCAGCCCGATCATTATGACAGAAACGACCTACGAGCAGTACTTC	CASPIIMTETTYEQYF
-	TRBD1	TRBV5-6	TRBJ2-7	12	TGTGCCAGCAGCTACAGGGGATACGAGCAGTACTTC	CASSYRGYEQYF
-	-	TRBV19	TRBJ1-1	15	TGTGCCAGTAGTACCATGGAGACCTGGAACACTGAAGCTTTCTTT	CASSTMETWNTEAFF
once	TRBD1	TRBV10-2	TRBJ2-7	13	TGCGCCAGCAGCGGACAGGGGGACAACGAGCAGTACTTC	CASSGQGDNEQYF
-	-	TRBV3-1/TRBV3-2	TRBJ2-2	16	TGTGCCAGCAGCCAAGATCGGGTCAGCCACACCGGGGAGCTGTTTTTT	CASSQDRVSHTGELFF
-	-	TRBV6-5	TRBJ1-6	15	TGTGCCAGCAGCGCACTAGGGGGAAGCGGCTCACCCCTCCACTTT	CASSALGGSGSPLHF
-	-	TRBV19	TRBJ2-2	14	TGTGCCAGTAGTATATACAGGGACACCGGGGAGCTGTTTTTT	CASSIYRDTGELFF
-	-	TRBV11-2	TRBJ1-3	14	TGTGCCAGCAGCTCCGACAATACTGGAAACACCATATATTTT	CASSSDNTGNTIYF
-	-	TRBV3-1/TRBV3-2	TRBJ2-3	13	TGTGCCAGCAGCCGCGGGGGCACAGATACGCAGTATTTT	CASSRGGTDTQYF
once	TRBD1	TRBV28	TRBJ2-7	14	TGTGCCAGCGGGAATCCGGGACAGGGCTACGAGCAGTACTTC	CASGNPGQGYEQYF
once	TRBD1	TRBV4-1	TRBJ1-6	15	TGCGCCAGCAGCCAAGGGGACAGGGTCCATTCACCCCTCCACTTT	CASSQGDRVHSPLHF
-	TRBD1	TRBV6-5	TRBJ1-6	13	TGTGCCAGCAGCGCGGGACAGCATTCACCCCTCCACTTT	CASSAGQHSPLHF
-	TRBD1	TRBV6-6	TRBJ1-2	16	TGTGCCAGCAGTTCGTCCCGGGACAGGTCCGGCTATGGCTACACCTTC	CASSSSRDRSGYGYTF
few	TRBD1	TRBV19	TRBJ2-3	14	TGTGCCAGTAGTAGCGGACAGGACACAGATACGCAGTATTTT	CASSSGQDTDTQYF